This T cell receptor (beta chain) was identified in a study of breast tumors, draining lymph nodes, adjacent tissues. Study results and caveats: Data fit most tumor T cells coming from lymph node, expanding in tumor. Tumor repertoires ranked between lymph nodes and nontumor tissue in diversity, with V and J gene preferences. Data only fit, rather than demonstrated, lymph node origin of most tumor T cells.

The CDR3 is 13 amino acids. The germline V gene encodes CDR1 MNHNS and CDR2 SASEGT. V was pared by 4 bases and J by 13 bases, with 5 bases of the junction left unmatched. This clonotype was recorded many times. Its antigen remains unknown. TCRdb recomputed calls from the multiplex PCR reads with MiXCR, one row per CDR3 protein. The sample lists 10,000 or so distinct CDR3 sequences; 40% to 50% were seen once. The rearrangement joins TRBV6-1 to TRBJ2-4, with 12 bases that match TRBD2. The receptor was derived from a female donor with breast cancer. Some clones in this sample may be carry-over from other donors' samples. The sequenced material came from tumor-adjacent breast tissue. CDR3 DNA sequence: TGTGCCAGCAGTGCGGGACTAGCGGGCCCCCAGTACTTC. Residues: CASSAGLAGPQYF.